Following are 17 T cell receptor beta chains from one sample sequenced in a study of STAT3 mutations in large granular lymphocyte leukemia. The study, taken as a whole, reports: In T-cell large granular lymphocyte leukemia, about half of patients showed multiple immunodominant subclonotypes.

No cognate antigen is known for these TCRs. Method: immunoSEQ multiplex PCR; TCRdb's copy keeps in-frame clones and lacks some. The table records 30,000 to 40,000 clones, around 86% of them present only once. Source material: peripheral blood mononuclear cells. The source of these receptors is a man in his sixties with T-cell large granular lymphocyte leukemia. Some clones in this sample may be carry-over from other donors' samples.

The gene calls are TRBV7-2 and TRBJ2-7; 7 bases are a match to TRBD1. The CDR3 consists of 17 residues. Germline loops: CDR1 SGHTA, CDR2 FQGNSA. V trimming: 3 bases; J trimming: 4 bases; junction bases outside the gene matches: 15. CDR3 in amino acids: CASSFGPPQGDMYEQYF. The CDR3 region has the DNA TGTGCCAGCAGCTTTGGCCCACCCCAGGGGGATATGTACGAGCAGTACTTC.

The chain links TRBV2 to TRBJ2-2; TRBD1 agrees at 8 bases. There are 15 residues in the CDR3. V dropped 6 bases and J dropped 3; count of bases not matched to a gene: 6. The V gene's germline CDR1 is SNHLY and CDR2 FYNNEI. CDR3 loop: CASRNRQGHTGELFF. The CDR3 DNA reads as TGTGCCAGCAGAAACCGACAGGGGCACACCGGGGAGCTGTTTTTT.

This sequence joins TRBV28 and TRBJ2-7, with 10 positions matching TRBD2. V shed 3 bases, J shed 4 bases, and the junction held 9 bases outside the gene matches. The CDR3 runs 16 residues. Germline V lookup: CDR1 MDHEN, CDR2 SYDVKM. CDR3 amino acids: CASSFPQREGVYEQYF. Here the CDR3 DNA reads TGTGCCAGCAGTTTCCCCCAGCGGGAGGGCGTATACGAGCAGTACTTC.

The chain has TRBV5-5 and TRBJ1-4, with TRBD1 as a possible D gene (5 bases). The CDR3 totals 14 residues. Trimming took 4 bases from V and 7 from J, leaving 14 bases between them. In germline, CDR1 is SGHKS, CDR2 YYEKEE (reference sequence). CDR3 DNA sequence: TGTGCCAGCAGCCGTGGACATTCCACTGAAAAACTGTTTTTT. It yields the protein CASSRGHSTEKLFF.

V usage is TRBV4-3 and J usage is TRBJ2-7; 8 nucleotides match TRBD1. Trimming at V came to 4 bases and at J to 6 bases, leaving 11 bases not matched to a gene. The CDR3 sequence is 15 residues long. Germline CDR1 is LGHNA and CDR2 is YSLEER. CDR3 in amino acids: CASSPGGAPPTEQYF. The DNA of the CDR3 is TGCGCCAGCAGCCCAGGGGGCGCCCCCCCAACCGAGCAGTACTTC.

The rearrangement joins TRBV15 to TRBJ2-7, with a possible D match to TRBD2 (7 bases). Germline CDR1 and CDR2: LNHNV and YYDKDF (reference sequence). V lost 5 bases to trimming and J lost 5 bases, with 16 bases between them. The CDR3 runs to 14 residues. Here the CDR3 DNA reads TGTGCCACCAGCCCCCACGGGGGGCGGAACGAGCAGTACTTC. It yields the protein CATSPHGGRNEQYF.

Written as DNA, the CDR3 is TGTGCCAGCTCATCGTCGGCCGGGAACCAAGAGACCCAGTACTTC. Protein sequence: CASSSSAGNQETQYF. The rearrangement uses TRBV18 and TRBJ2-5; the D gene is possibly TRBD2 (5 bases). The V gene lost 5 bases and the J gene lost 0 bases, with 13 bases spanning the gap. The CDR3 sequence is 15 residues long. CDR1 and CDR2 (germline): KGHSH, LQKENI.

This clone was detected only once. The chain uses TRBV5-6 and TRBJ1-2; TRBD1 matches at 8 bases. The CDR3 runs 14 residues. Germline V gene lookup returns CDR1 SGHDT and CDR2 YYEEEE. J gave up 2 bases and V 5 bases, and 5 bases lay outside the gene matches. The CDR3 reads CASRARGRNYGYTF. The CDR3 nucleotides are TGTGCCAGCAGAGCCAGGGGGCGCAACTATGGCTACACCTTC.

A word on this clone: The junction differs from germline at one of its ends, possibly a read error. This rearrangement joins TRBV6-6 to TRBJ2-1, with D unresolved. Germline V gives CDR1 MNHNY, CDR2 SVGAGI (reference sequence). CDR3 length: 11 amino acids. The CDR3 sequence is CASSDPGPSLF. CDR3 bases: TGTGCCAGCAGTGATCCCGGGCCTTCACTCTTC.

The CDR3 region is CASSFGQLETQYF. CDR3 sequence (DNA): TGCGCCAGCAGCTTTGGACAGCTAGAGACCCAGTACTTC. The V gene is TRBV5-1, the J gene TRBJ2-5, with D possibly being TRBD1 (6 bases). V lost 2 bases to trimming and J lost 4 bases, with 9 bases between them. The CDR3 has 13 amino acids. Per the germline V gene, CDR1 is SGHRS and CDR2 is YFSETQ.

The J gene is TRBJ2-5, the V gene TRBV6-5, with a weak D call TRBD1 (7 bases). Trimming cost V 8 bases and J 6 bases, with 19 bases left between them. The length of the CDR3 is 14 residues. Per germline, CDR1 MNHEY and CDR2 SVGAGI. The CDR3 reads CASLQQEGAKTQYF. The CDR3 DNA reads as TGTGCCAGCCTCCAGCAGGAGGGGGCAAAGACCCAGTACTTC.

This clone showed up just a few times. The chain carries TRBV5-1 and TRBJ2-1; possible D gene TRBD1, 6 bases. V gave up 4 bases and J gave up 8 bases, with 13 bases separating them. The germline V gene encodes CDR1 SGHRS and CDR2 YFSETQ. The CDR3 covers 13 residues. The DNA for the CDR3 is TGCGCCAGCAGCCGCCCAGGGGCTGATGAGCAGTTCTTC. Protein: CASSRPGADEQFF.

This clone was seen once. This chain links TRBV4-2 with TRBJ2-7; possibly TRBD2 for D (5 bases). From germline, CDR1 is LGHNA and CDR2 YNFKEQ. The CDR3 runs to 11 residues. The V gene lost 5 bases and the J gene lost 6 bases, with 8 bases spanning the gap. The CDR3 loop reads CASSGGGEQYF. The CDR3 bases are TGTGCCAGCAGCGGAGGAGGCGAGCAGTACTTC.

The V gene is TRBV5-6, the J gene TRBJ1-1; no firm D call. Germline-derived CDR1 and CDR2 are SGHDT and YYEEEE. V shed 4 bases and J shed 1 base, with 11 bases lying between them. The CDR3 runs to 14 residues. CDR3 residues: CASSRPLRNTEAFF. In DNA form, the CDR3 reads TGTGCCAGCAGCCGCCCGCTCCGGAACACTGAAGCTTTCTTT.

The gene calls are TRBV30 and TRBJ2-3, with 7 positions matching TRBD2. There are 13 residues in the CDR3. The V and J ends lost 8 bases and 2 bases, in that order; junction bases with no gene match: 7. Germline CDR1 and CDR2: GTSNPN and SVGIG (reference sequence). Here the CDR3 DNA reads TGTGCCCACTTAGCGGGTTTCACAGATACGCAGTATTTT. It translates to CAHLAGFTDTQYF.

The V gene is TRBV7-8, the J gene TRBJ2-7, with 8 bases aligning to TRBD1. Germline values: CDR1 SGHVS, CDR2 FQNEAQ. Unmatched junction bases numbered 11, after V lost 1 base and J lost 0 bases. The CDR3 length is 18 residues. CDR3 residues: CASSLGVDRGYLSYEQYF. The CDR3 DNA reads TGTGCCAGCAGCTTAGGAGTCGACAGGGGTTACCTCTCCTACGAGCAGTACTTC.

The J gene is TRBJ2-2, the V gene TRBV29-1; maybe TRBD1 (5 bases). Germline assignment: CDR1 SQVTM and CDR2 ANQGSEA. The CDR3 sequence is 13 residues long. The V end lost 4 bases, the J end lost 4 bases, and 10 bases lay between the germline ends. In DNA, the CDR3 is TGCAGCGTTGTAGGGCAGGGCACCGGGGAGCTGTTTTTT. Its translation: CSVVGQGTGELFF.